These 11 T cell receptor beta chains were all obtained from the same sample, sequenced in a study of T-cell memory formation after mild COVID-19. MiXCR, run by TCRdb on the 5' RACE reads, gives a single entry per CDR3 protein. This repertoire shows more than 250,000 distinct CDR3 sequences, around 15% found once; its top ten account for less than 30%. Sequencing was done on a sample of PBMCs or a T cell subset sorted from them (not recorded which). All receptors derive from a man between 18 and 29 years old who had mild COVID-19 (a few samples of this study predate the infection). Cell type and time point are not known.

This sequence joins TRBV6-6 and TRBJ2-2; D assignment may be TRBD1 or TRBD2 (5 bases each). V gave up 2 bases and J gave up 7 bases, with 11 bases separating them. CDR3 length equals 14 residues. Germline CDR1 reads MNHNY; CDR2 reads SVGAGI (reference sequence). CDR3 DNA sequence: TGTGCCAGCAGTTACCGGGGCCGAAACGGGGAGCTGTTTTTT. It is translated as CASSYRGRNGELFF.

V is TRBV7-9 and J is TRBJ2-4, with 10 positions matching TRBD2. The CDR3 has 15 residues. CDR1 is SEHNR and CDR2 is FQNEAQ in the germline V gene (reference sequence). V lost 2 bases to trimming and J lost 8 bases; unmatched junction nucleotides: 6. CDR3 in DNA: TGTGCCAGCAGCTTAAGCGGGGGGGCCGTGGACATTCAGTACTTC. Translating it yields CASSLSGGAVDIQYF.

This clonotype was counted a single time. V and J are TRBV19 and TRBJ1-1; D call uncertain. CDR1 is LNHDA, CDR2 SQIVND, per germline (reference sequence). The CDR3 consists of 13 residues. Trimming cost V 3 bases and J 3 bases, with 8 bases left between them. The CDR3 is CASSMRRDTEAFF. CDR3 DNA: TGTGCCAGTAGTATGAGGAGGGACACTGAAGCTTTCTTT. Full variable domain (rest looked up from reference TRBV19 and TRBJ1-1): DGGITQSPKYLFRKEGQNVTLSCEQNLNHDAMYWYRQDPGQGLRLIYYSQIVNDFQKGDIAEGYSVSREKKESFPLTVTSAQKNPTAFYLCASSMRRDTEAFFGQGTRLTVV.

This clonotype came up a few times. The chain joins TRBV5-4 to TRBJ1-1; maybe TRBD1 (6 bases). Trimming shortened V by 5 bases and J by 4 bases, and 15 bases separated the two germline ends. Germline V CDR1 and CDR2: SGHNT, YYREEE (reference sequence). The CDR3 has 14 amino acids. The CDR3 DNA sequence: TGTGCCAGCAGATCCCTACAGGGTGGCACTGAAGCTTTCTTT. Protein: CASRSLQGGTEAFF.

This clonotype was observed a handful of times. V usage is TRBV12-3 or TRBV12-4 and J usage is TRBJ2-1, with TRBD1 identical over 7 bases. The junction had 3 bases not matched to a gene; V was cut back by 0 bases and J by 7 bases. This CDR3 is 14 amino acids long. This CDR3 reads CASSLAHRGNEQFF. CDR3 DNA: TGTGCCAGCAGTTTAGCGCACAGGGGAAATGAGCAGTTCTTC.

This clonotype was seen a handful of times. This rearrangement joins TRBV28 to TRBJ2-7, with D perhaps TRBD2 (5 bases). Trimming removed 4 bases at V and 3 bases at J, with 19 bases between. Germline CDR1 is MDHEN and CDR2 is SYDVKM. The CDR3 runs 16 residues. As DNA, the CDR3 is TGTGCCAGCAGTTCCAGGACGGGAAAGGTTCTCTACGAGCAGTACTTC. This translates into CASSSRTGKVLYEQYF.

This clonotype was counted many times. The V call is TRBV11-2, the J call TRBJ2-1; no definite D call. V was cut by 5 bases and J by 10 bases, with 12 bases left in between. CDR3 length equals 12 residues. Looked up from germline, CDR1 is SGHAT and CDR2 is FQNNGV. The CDR3 reads CASSGENLEQFF. The DNA of the CDR3 is TGTGCCAGCAGCGGAGAAAATTTAGAGCAGTTCTTC.

The rearrangement links TRBV11-3 to TRBJ2-1; D may be TRBD2 (6 bases). The CDR3 loop spans 15 amino acids. With 0 bases removed from V and 7 bases from J, the gap between germline ends came to 13 bases. Germline CDR1 reads SGHNT; CDR2 reads YENEEA. The CDR3 spells CASSLDIGGGNEQFF. CDR3 DNA sequence: TGTGCCAGCAGCTTAGATATAGGTGGAGGGAATGAGCAGTTCTTC. The full variable domain, completed using reference TRBV11-3 and TRBJ2-1, is EAGVVQSPRYKIIEKKQPVAFWCNPISGHNTLYWYLQNLGQGPELLIRYENEEAVDDSQLPKDRFSAERLKGVDSTLKIQPAELGDSAVYLCASSLDIGGGNEQFFGPGTRLTVL.

This clonotype was observed a handful of times. V usage is TRBV28 and J usage is TRBJ2-3; tentative D call: TRBD1 (5 bases). Deletions cut 4 bases from V and 4 bases from J, with 15 bases between. The CDR3 covers 15 residues. CDR1 and CDR2 from the germline V gene are MDHEN and SYDVKM. CDR3 loop: CASSSYTRVPDTQYF. The CDR3 nucleotides are TGTGCCAGCAGTTCGTATACCAGGGTCCCAGATACGCAGTATTTT.

The V and J genes are TRBV7-9 and TRBJ2-5; D is uncertain. CDR1 and CDR2 (germline): SEHNR, FQNEAQ (reference sequence). Trimming removed 3 bases from V and 5 bases from J, with 10 bases in between. This CDR3 is 13 amino acids long. For the CDR3, the DNA is TGTGCCAGCAGCTTCGGCCAATCGGAGACCCAGTACTTC. Protein: CASSFGQSETQYF. Full variable domain (remainder filled in from reference TRBV7-9 and TRBJ2-5): DTGVSQNPRHKITKRGQNVTFRCDPISEHNRLYWYRQTLGQGPEFLTYFQNEAQLEKSRLLSDRFSAERPKGSFSTLEIQRTEQGDSAMYLCASSFGQSETQYFGPGTRLLVL.

This clonotype was observed a handful of times. The V gene is TRBV25-1, the J gene TRBJ1-1; D remains ambiguous. Looked up from germline, CDR1 is MGHDK and CDR2 is SYGVNS. The V and J ends lost 6 bases and 4 bases respectively, with 15 bases between them. The CDR3 length is 14 residues. Here the CDR3 DNA reads TGTGCCAGCAGACTCGGGGTATGGGGCACTGAAGCTTTCTTT. Its translation: CASRLGVWGTEAFF.